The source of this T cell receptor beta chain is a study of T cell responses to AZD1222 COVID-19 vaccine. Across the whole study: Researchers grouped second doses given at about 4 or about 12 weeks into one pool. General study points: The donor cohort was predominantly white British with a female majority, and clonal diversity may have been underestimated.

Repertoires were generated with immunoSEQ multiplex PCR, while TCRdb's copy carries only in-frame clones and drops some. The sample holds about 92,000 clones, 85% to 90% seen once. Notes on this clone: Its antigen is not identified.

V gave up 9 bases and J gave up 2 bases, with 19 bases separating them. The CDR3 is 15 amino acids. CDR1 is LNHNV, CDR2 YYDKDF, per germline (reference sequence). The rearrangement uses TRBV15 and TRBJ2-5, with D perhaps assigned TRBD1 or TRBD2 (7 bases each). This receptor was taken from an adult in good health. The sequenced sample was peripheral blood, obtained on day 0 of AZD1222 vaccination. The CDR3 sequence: CATGQGGNPQETQYF. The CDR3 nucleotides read TGTGCCACTGGGCAGGGGGGGAACCCTCAAGAGACCCAGTACTTC.